This T cell receptor beta chain was captured in a study of CD8 T cells in Susac syndrome. The RNA, about 0.45 to 1 ug, was put through reverse transcription using random hexamers. The authors amplified TCR beta CDR3 across 54 Vbeta and 13 Jbeta using immunoSEQ multiplex PCR. MiXCR, applied by TCRdb to the immunoSEQ multiplex PCR reads, yields one record per CDR3 protein. In the table there are 230,000 or so distinct CDR3 sequences, 95% of which are singletons. This CDR3 spans 13 amino acids. Deletions cut 6 bases from V and 4 bases from J, with 15 bases between. Germline V lookup: CDR1 DFQATT, CDR2 SNEGSKA (reference sequence).

The chain joins TRBV20-1 to TRBJ1-1; a weak D match, TRBD1 (5 bases). The clonotype comes from a human donor with multiple sclerosis. Material for sequencing was CD4+ T cells from PBMCs. The CDR3, as DNA: TGCAGTGCCGTGCCCCCGGGGGGCACTGAAGCTTTCTTT. Its protein is CSAVPPGGTEAFF.